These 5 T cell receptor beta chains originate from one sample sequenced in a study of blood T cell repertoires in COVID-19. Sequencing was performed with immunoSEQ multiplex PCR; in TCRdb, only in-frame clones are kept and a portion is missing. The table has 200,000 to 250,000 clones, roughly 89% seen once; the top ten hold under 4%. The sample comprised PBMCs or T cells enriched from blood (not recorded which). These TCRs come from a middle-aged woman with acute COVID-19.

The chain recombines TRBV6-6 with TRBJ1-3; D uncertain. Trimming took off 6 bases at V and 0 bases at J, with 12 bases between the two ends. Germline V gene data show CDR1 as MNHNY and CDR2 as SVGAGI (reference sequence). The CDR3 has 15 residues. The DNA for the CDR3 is TGTGCCAGCAGCCTCGACATTACCTCTGGAAACACCATATATTTT. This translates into CASSLDITSGNTIYF.

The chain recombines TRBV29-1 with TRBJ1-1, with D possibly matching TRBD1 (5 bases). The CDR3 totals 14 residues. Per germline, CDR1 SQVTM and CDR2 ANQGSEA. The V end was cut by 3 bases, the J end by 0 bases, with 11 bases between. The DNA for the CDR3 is TGCAGCGTTGAGAAGGGGAACCTGAACACTGAAGCTTTCTTT. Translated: CSVEKGNLNTEAFF.

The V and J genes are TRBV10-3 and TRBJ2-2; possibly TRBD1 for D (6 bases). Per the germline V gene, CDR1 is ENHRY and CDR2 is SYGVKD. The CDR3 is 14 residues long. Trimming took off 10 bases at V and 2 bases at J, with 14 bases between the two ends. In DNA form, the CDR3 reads TGTGCCACCAACCGGGACACCAACACCGGGGAGCTGTTTTTT. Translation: CATNRDTNTGELFF.

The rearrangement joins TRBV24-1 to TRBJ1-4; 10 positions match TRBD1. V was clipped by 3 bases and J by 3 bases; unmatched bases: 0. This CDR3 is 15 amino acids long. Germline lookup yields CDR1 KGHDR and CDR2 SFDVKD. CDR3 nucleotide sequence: TGTGCCACCAGTGATGGGACAGGGGCTAATGAAAAACTGTTTTTT. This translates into CATSDGTGANEKLFF.

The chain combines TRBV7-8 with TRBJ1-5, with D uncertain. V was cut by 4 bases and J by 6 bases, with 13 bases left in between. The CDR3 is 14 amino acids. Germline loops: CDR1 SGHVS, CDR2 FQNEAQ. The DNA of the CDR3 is TGTGCCAGCAGCTCCTCGGCCTCGGGTCAGCCCCAGCATTTT. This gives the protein CASSSSASGQPQHF.